This TCR beta chain derives from a study of T cells in localized non-small cell lung cancer (dated by TCRdb to 2020 to 2021). Notes on the research overall: The study examined T cell repertoires in approximately 240 patients with early-stage NSCLC and compared tumors with uninvolved tumor-adjacent lungs. A mean age of about 66 years was recorded for the NSCLC patients, of whom 120 to 150 were male and about 100 were female. The cohort consisted of roughly 240 treatment-naive NSCLC patients whose localized lung tumors had been resected.

At diagnosis, peripheral blood, uninvolved tumor-adjacent lung and tumor were collected and stored as a combination of fresh-frozen and FFPE material. For TCR repertoire profiling, the blood samples were analyzed as peripheral blood mononuclear cells. The trim is 5 bases for V and 7 bases for J, with a gap of 12 bases between the germline ends. The CDR3 has 13 amino acids, counting the end cysteine and phenylalanine. The kept DNA is CDR3 alone, 39 bases in frame from the first base. CDR1 and CDR2 are read off the germline V gene as SNHLY and FYNNEI. The immunoSEQ Assay was used to sequence TCR beta CDR3 regions from DNA. The original pipeline was this. To compute T cell density, TCR beta template counts were normalized to usable DNA, which was estimated by amplifying housekeeping genes. Richness was estimated using the preseqR package, with extrapolation to 400,000 templates for PBMC samples and to 120,000 templates for tissue samples. Clonality was defined as one minus Pielou's evenness. Differential abundance testing on productive amino-acid clonotypes, with a minimum total count of 5 and an alpha of 0.1, was used to identify tissue-enriched TCRs. Repertoire overlap between compartments was quantified with the Jaccard Index and Morisita Overlap Index. TCR beta CDR3s were clustered by GLIPH together with public tetramer-defined viral CDR3s, and at least three viral sequences plus V-gene enrichment were required for viral motifs. The source is immuneACCESS, and TCRdb retained only in-frame sequences with V and J called. Part of the clones is not carried over; for the studies checked, unresolved V genes explain less than half of this, and the remainder is unexplained. V, J and clone size are taken as reported in that table, and D and trimming were inferred from the DNA itself. This sample has about 20,000 clones in its table, and more than 75% of those were observed once. The top ten clones comprise 12% of the sample.

This clone was picked up a small number of times. What antigen it recognizes has not been identified. Within one base of it there is no much larger clone, and no base qualities were kept. What the research found in general, with its limitations: Since the design was exploratory, TCR variables were selected using unadjusted p-values with no false-discovery rate correction. Because multi-region sequencing of the tumors was not done, intratumor heterogeneity could not be ruled out. Of the top 100 tumor clones, a median of 57 were detected in paired uninvolved adjacent lung; around 27 were also among that lung's top 100. Higher blood T cell density associated with longer overall survival, while higher adjacent-lung clonality associated with shorter survival. Uninvolved tumor-adjacent lung showed the highest T cell clonality, higher than tumor, which suggests more focused antigenic responses in the adjacent lung.

This TCR came from a man aged 40 to 75 with stage II squamous cell lung carcinoma. Recombination joined TRBV2 with TRBJ2-1; 6 matching bases give a weak D call of TRBD2. The sequencing used PBMCs, collected before any cancer treatment. In nucleotide form, the sequence is TGTGCCAGCAGTTCGGAGGGTCGGAATGAGCAGTTCTTC. It is translated as CASSSEGRNEQFF.